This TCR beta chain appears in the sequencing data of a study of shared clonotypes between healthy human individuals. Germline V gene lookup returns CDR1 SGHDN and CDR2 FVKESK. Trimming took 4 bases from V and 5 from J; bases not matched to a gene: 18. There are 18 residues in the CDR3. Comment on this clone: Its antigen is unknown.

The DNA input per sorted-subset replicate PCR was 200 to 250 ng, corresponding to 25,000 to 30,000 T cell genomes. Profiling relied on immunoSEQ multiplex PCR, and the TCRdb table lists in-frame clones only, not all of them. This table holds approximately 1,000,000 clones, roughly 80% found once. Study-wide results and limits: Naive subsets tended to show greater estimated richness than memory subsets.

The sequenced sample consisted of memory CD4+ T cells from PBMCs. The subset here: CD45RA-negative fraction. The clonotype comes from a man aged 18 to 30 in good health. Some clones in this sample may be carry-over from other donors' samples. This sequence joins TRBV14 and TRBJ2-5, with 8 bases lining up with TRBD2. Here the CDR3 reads CASSPGLDLAGQRETQYF. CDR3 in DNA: TGTGCCAGCAGCCCAGGGTTGGATCTAGCGGGCCAACGGGAGACCCAGTACTTC. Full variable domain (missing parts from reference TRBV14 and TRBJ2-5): EAGVTQFPSHSVIEKGQTVTLRCDPISGHDNLYWYRRVMGKEIKFLLHFVKESKQDESGMPNNRFLAERTGGTYSTLKVQPAELEDSGVYFCASSPGLDLAGQRETQYFGPGTRLLVL.